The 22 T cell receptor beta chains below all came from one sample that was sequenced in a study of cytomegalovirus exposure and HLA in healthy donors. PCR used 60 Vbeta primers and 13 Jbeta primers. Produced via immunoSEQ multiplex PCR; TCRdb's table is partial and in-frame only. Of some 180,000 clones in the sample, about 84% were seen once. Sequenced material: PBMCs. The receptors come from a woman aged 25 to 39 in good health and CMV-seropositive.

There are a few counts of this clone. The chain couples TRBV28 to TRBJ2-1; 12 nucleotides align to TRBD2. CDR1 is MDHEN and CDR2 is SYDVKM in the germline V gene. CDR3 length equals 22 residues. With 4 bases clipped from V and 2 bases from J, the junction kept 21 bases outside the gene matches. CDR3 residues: CASSWGFRVRTSGRRPYNEQFF. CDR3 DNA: TGTGCCAGCAGTTGGGGGTTCAGGGTAAGAACTAGCGGGAGGAGACCCTACAATGAGCAGTTCTTC.

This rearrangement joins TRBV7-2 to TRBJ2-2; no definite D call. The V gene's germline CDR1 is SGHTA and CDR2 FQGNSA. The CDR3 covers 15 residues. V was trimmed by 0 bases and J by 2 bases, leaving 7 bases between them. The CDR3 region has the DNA TGTGCCAGCAGCTTAGCGCAGCGAAACACCGGGGAGCTGTTTTTT. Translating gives CASSLAQRNTGELFF.

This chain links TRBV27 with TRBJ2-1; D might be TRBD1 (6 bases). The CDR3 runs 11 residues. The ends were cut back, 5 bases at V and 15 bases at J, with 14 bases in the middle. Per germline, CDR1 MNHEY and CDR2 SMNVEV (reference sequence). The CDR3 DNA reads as TGTGCCAGCAGTAACAGGGATGTTCTGTTCTTC. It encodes CASSNRDVLFF.

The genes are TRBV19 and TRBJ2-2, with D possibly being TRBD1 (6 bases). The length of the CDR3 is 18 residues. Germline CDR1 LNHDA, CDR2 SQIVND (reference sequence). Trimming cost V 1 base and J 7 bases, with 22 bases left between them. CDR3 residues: CASSIGASGAVRIGELFF. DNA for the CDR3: TGTGCCAGTAGTATAGGTGCGTCAGGGGCGGTTCGCATCGGGGAGCTGTTTTTT. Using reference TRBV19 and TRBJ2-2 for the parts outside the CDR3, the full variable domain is DGGITQSPKYLFRKEGQNVTLSCEQNLNHDAMYWYRQDPGQGLRLIYYSQIVNDFQKGDIAEGYSVSREKKESFPLTVTSAQKNPTAFYLCASSIGASGAVRIGELFFGEGSRLTVL.

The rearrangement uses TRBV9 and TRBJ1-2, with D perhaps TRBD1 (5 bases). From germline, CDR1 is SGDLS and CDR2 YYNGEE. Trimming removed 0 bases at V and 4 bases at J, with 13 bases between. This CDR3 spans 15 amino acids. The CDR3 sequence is CASSVGGHVLYGYTF. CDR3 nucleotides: TGTGCCAGCAGCGTAGGAGGACACGTCCTCTATGGCTACACCTTC.

CDR3 bases: TGTGCCAGCAGGGACATACCGGACAGGGACGCCAGGGGCCCGAACACCGGGGAGCTGTTTTTT. Its translation is CASRDIPDRDARGPNTGELFF. V and J are TRBV21-1 and TRBJ2-2; the table's TRBD1 call for D was not verified on the DNA. TRBV21-1 is recorded as a pseudogene. The CDR3 has 21 amino acids.

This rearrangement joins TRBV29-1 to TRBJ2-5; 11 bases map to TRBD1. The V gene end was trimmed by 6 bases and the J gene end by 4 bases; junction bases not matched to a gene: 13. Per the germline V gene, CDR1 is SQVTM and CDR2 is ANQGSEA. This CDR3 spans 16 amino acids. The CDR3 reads CSVSRDRGERGETQYF. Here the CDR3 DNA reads TGCAGCGTATCCCGGGACAGGGGGGAACGCGGAGAGACCCAGTACTTC.

CDR3 in DNA: TGTGCCGGCATTTCCCCATGGGGGAGGGACACTGAAGCTTTCTTT. Its protein is CAGISPWGRDTEAFF. J is TRBJ1-1 and V is TRBV30, with a tentative D call TRBD1 (5 bases). Trimming cost V 8 bases and J 3 bases, with 22 bases left between them. This CDR3 contains 15 residues. Germline V gene lookup returns CDR1 GTSNPN and CDR2 SVGIG (reference sequence).

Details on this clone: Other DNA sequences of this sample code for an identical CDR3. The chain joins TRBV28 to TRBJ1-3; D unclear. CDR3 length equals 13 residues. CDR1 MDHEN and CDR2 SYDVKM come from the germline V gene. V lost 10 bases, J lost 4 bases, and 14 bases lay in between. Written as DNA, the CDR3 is TGTGCCACCTTGAGGGCGGGCGGAAACACCATATATTTT. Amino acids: CATLRAGGNTIYF.

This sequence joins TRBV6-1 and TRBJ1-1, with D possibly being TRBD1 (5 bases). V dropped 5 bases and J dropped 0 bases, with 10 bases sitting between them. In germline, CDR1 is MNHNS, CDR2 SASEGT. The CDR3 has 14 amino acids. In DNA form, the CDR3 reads TGTGCCAGCAGTTCGACAGTATTGAACACTGAAGCTTTCTTT. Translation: CASSSTVLNTEAFF.

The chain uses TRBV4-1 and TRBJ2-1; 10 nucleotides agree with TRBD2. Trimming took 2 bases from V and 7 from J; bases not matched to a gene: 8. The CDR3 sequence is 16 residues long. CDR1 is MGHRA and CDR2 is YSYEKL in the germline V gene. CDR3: CASSQTKLAGRNEQFF. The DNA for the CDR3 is TGCGCCAGCAGCCAAACCAAACTAGCGGGGAGGAATGAGCAGTTCTTC.

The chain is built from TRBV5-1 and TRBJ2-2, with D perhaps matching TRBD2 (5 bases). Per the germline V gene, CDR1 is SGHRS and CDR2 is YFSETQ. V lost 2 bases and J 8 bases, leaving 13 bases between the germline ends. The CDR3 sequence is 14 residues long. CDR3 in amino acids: CASSLLDGSGELFF. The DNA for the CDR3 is TGCGCCAGCAGCTTACTAGACGGTTCGGGGGAGCTGTTTTTT.

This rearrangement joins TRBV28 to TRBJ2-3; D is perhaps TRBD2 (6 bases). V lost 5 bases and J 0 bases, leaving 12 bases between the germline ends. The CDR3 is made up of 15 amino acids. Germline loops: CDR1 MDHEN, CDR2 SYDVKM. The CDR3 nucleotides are TGTGCCAGCAGTCAGGGACTCGCTAGCACAGATACGCAGTATTTT. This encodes CASSQGLASTDTQYF. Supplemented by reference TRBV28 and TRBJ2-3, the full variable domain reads DVKVTQSSRYLVKRTGEKVFLECVQDMDHENMFWYRQDPGLGLRLIYFSYDVKMKEKGDIPEGYSVSREKKERFSLILESASTNQTSMYLCASSQGLASTDTQYFGPGTRLTVL.

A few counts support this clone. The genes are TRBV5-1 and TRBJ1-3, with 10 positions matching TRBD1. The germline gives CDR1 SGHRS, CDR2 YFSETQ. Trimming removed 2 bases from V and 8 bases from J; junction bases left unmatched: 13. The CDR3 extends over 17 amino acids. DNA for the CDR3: TGCGCCAGCAGCTTCTGGGGGACAGGGGCTTTTTGGGACACCATATATTTT. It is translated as CASSFWGTGAFWDTIYF.

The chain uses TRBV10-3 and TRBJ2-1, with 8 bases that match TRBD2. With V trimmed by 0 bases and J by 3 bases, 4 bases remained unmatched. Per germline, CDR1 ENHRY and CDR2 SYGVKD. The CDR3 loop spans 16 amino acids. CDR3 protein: CAISESTGGSYNEQFF. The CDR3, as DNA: TGTGCCATCAGTGAGTCGACGGGGGGGAGCTACAATGAGCAGTTCTTC.

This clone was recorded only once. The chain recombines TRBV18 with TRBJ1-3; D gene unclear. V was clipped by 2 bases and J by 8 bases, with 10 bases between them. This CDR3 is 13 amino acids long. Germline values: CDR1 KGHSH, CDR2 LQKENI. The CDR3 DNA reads TGTGCCAGCTCACCAACCGTCCAGGACACCATATATTTT. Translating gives CASSPTVQDTIYF.

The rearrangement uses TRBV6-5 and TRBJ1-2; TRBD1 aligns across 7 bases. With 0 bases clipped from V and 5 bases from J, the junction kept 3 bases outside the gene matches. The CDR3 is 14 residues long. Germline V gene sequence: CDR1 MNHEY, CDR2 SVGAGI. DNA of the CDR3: TGTGCCAGCAGTTACTCAGGGGGCGGGTATGGCTACACCTTC. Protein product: CASSYSGGGYGYTF.

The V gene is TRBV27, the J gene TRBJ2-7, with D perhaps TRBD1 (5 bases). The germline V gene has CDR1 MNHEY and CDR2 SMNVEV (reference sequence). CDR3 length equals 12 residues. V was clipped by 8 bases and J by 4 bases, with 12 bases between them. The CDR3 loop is CASGAGRYEQYF. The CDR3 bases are TGTGCCAGCGGGGCAGGGCGTTACGAGCAGTACTTC.

As DNA, the CDR3 is TGTGCCAGCAGATCCCTGGGACAGGGCTACGAGCAGTACTTC. Translated: CASRSLGQGYEQYF. The chain joins TRBV5-4 to TRBJ2-7, with 9 bases aligning to TRBD1. CDR1 SGHNT and CDR2 YYREEE come from the germline V gene (reference sequence). CDR3 length: 14 residues. V was pared by 5 bases and J by 3 bases, with 6 bases of the junction left unmatched.

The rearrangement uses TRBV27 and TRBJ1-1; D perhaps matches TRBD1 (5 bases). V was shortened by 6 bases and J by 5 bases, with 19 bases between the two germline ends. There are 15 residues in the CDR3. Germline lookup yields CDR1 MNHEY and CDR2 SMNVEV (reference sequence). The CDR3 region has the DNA TGTGCCAGCAGAGACATCGGGGCGGGGAGGACTGAAGCTTTCTTT. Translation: CASRDIGAGRTEAFF.

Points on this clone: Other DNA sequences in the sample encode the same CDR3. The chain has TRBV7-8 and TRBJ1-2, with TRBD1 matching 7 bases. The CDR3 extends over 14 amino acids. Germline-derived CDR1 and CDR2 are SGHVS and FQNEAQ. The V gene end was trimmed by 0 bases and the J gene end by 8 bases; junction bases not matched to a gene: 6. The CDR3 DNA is TGTGCCAGCAGCTTAGCCGCCAGGGGGTACGGCTACACCTTC. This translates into CASSLAARGYGYTF. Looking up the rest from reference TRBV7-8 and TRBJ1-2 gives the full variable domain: GAGVSQSPRYKVAKRGQDVALRCDPISGHVSLFWYQQALGQGPEFLTYFQNEAQLDKSGLPSDRFFAERPEGSVSTLKIQRTQQEDSAVYLCASSLAARGYGYTFGSGTRLTVV.

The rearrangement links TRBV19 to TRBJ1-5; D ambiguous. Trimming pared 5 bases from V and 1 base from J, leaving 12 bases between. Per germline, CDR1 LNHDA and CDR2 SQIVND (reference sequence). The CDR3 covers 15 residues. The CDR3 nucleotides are TGTGCCAGTAGTTTGGAGGGAATAAGCAATCAGCCCCAGCATTTT. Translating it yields CASSLEGISNQPQHF.